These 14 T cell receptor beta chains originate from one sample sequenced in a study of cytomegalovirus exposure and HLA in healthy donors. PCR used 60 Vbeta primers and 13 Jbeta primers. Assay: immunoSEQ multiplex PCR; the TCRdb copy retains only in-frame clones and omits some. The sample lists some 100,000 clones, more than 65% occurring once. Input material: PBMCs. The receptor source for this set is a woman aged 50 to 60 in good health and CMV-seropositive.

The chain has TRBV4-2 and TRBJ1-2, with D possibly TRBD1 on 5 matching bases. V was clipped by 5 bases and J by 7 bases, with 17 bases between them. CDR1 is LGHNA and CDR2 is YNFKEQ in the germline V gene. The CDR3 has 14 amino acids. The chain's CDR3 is CASSDRQSYPGYTF. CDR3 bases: TGTGCCAGCAGCGATCGACAGTCCTACCCTGGCTACACCTTC.

This CDR3 reads CAWRTGPRGNEQFF. CDR3 DNA sequence: TGTGCCTGGAGGACAGGGCCCCGGGGTAATGAGCAGTTCTTC. V gene TRBV30 combines with J gene TRBJ2-1; 7 positions agree with TRBD1. With 3 bases clipped from V and 7 bases from J, the junction kept 9 bases outside the gene matches. The V gene's germline CDR1 is GTSNPN and CDR2 SVGIG (reference sequence). This CDR3 contains 14 residues.

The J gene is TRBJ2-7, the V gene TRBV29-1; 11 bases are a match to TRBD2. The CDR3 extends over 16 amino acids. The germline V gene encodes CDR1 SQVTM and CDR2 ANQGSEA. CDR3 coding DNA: TGCAGTGCCCTGGGGATACCGGGACTAGCGGCATACGAGCAGTACTTC. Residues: CSALGIPGLAAYEQYF.

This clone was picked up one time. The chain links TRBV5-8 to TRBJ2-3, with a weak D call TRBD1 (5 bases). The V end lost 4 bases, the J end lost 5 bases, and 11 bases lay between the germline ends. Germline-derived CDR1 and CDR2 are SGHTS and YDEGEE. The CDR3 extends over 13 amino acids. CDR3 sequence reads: CASSPRAGDTQYF. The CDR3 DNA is TGTGCCAGCAGCCCCAGGGCAGGAGATACGCAGTATTTT.

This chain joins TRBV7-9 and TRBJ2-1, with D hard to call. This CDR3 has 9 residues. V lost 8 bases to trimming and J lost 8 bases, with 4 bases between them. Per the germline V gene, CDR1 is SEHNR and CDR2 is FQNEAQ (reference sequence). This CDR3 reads CASPDEQFF. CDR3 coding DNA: TGTGCCAGCCCGGATGAGCAGTTCTTC.

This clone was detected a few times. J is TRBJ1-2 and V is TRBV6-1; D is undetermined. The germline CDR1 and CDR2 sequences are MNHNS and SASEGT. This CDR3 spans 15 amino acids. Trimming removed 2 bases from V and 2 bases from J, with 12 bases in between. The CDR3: CASSEWRVSNYGYTF. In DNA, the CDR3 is TGTGCCAGCAGTGAATGGAGGGTTTCCAACTATGGCTACACCTTC.

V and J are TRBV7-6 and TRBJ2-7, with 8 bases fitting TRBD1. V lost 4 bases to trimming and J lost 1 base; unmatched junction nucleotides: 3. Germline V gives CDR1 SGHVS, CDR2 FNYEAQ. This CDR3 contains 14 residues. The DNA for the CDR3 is TGTGCCAGCAGCTCCCGGGACAGGTCCTACGAGCAGTACTTC. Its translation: CASSSRDRSYEQYF.

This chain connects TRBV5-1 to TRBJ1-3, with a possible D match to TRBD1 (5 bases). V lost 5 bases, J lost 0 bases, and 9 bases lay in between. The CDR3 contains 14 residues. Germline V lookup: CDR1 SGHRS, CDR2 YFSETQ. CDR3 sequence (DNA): TGCGCCAGCAGTACAGGACCCTCTGGAAACACCATATATTTT. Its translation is CASSTGPSGNTIYF. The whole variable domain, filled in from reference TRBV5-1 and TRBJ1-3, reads KAGVTQTPRYLIKTRGQQVTLSCSPISGHRSVSWYQQTPGQGLQFLFEYFSETQRNKGNFPGRFSGRQFSNSRSEMNVSTLELGDSALYLCASSTGPSGNTIYFGEGSWLTVV.

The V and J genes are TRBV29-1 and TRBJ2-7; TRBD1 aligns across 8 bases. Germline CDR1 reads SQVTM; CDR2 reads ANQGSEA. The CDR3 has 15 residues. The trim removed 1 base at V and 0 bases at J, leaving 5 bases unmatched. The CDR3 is CSVEGGTGFSYEQYF. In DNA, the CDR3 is TGCAGCGTTGAAGGAGGGACAGGTTTCTCCTACGAGCAGTACTTC.

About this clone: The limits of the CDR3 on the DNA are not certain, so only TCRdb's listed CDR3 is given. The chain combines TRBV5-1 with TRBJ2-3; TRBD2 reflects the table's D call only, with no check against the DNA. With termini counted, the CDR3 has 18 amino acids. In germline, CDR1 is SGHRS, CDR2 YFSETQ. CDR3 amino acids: CASSFWPRTSQSTDTQYF.

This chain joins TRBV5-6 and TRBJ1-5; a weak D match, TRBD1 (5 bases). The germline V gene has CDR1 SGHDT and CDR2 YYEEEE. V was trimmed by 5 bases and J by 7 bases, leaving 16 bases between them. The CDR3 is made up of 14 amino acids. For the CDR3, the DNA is TGTGCCAGCAGTGGGGGACTCGCGGAGCAGCCCCAGCATTTT. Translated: CASSGGLAEQPQHF.

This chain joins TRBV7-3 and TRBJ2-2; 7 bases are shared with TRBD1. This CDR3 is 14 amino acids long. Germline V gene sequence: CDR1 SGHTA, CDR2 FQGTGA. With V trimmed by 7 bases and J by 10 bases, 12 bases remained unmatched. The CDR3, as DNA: TGTGCCAGCACCAACCAGAGGGGGCTGGAGGAGCTGTTTTTT. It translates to CASTNQRGLEELFF.

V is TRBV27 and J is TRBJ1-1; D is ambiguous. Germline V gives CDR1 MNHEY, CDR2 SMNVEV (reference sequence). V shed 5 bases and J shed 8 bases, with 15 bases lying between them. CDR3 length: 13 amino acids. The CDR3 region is CASSLNSWKEAFF. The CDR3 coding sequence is TGTGCCAGCAGTCTCAACAGTTGGAAGGAAGCTTTCTTT.

The CDR3 is CSALRGEQFF. In DNA form, the CDR3 reads TGCAGTGCCCTAAGGGGTGAGCAGTTCTTC. The chain employs TRBV20-1 and TRBJ2-1, with D possibly matching TRBD1 (5 bases). The germline V gene encodes CDR1 DFQATT and CDR2 SNEGSKA (reference sequence). This CDR3 contains 10 residues. Between the trimmed V and J ends, which lost 6 bases and 9 bases, there was a span of 9 bases.